This is a list of T cell receptor beta chains from one sample in a study of blood T cells in healthy people across ages. TCRdb passed the 5' RACE reads through MiXCR, listing each CDR3 protein once. The data hold hundreds of thousands of distinct CDR3 sequences, with 40% to 50% observed a single time. The sequencing input was blood. The receptors come from an older man in good health. Both conserved end residues are part of each CDR3. The D gene is left open where the match is weak. Part of the rows lack a size; the others show once, few, many or a class for expanded clones.

CDR3 DNA: TGTGCCAGCAGCCTAAGGGGGTGGGACAGAGGTACGCAGTATTTT
CDR3 protein: CASSLRGWDRGTQYF
J gene: TRBJ2-3
D gene: TRBD1
V gene: TRBV6-5
clone size: -

CDR3 DNA: TGCAGCGTTGAAGACTCGGGCGGTGGGACCCAGTACTTC
CDR3 protein: CSVEDSGGGTQYF
J gene: TRBJ2-5
D gene: -
V gene: TRBV29-1
clone size: many

CDR3 DNA: TGCGCCAGCAGCGTGGATCAGGTAGGAGAGCAGTACTTC
CDR3 protein: CASSVDQVGEQYF
J gene: TRBJ2-7
D gene: -
V gene: TRBV5-1
clone size: -

CDR3 DNA: TGTGCCAGCATTCTTGGCGCGGGGACTCACAATGAGCAGTTCTTC
CDR3 protein: CASILGAGTHNEQFF
J gene: TRBJ2-1
D gene: -
V gene: TRBV7-2
clone size: -

CDR3 DNA: TGTGCTCTTAATAGGGCTGGGGCCAACGTCCTGACTTTC
CDR3 protein: CALNRAGANVLTF
J gene: TRBJ2-6
D gene: -
V gene: TRBV2
clone size: -

CDR3 DNA: TGTGCCAGCTCACCTCGACTAGACGGGAATACGCAGTATTTT
CDR3 protein: CASSPRLDGNTQYF
J gene: TRBJ2-3
D gene: -
V gene: TRBV18
clone size: -

CDR3 DNA: TGCAGCGTTGCCCCCGCAGTTTCGGGCACTGAAGCTTTCTTT
CDR3 protein: CSVAPAVSGTEAFF
J gene: TRBJ1-1
D gene: -
V gene: TRBV29-1
clone size: -

CDR3 DNA: TGCGCCAGCAGTGGTAGGGGACTGGGGGAGTGCTACGAGCAGTACTTC
CDR3 protein: CASSGRGLGECYEQYF
J gene: TRBJ2-7
D gene: -
V gene: TRBV10-1
clone size: -

CDR3 DNA: TGTGCCAGCAGTGTTCCGGACAGGCCTGGGACCCAGTACTTC
CDR3 protein: CASSVPDRPGTQYF
J gene: TRBJ2-5
D gene: TRBD1
V gene: TRBV7-2
clone size: few

CDR3 DNA: TGTGCCAGCAGCTTAGTTAGCATGGGGGCGAATGAGCAGTTCTTC
CDR3 protein: CASSLVSMGANEQFF
J gene: TRBJ2-1
D gene: -
V gene: TRBV7-2
clone size: -

CDR3 DNA: TGTGCCAGCAGCTTAGACACCCGGGCGACCGGGGAGCTGTTTTTT
CDR3 protein: CASSLDTRATGELFF
J gene: TRBJ2-2
D gene: -
V gene: TRBV7-3
clone size: -

CDR3 DNA: TGTGCCAGCAGTTTAGTGGGAGCGAACTCCTACAATGAGCAGTTCTTC
CDR3 protein: CASSLVGANSYNEQFF
J gene: TRBJ2-1
D gene: -
V gene: TRBV5-6
clone size: few

CDR3 DNA: TGTGCCAGCCGGTACGGCCAAGAGACCCAGTACTTC
CDR3 protein: CASRYGQETQYF
J gene: TRBJ2-5
D gene: -
V gene: TRBV2
clone size: -

CDR3 DNA: TGTGCTAGTGGTTCTCAACAGGAGTTAGGGACAGATACGCAGTATTTT
CDR3 protein: CASGSQQELGTDTQYF
J gene: TRBJ2-3
D gene: -
V gene: TRBV12-5
clone size: many

CDR3 DNA: TGTGCCAGCAGCTGGGCCGGACAAAGTAACACTGAAGCTTTCTTT
CDR3 protein: CASSWAGQSNTEAFF
J gene: TRBJ1-1
D gene: -
V gene: TRBV5-5
clone size: -

CDR3 DNA: TGTGCCAGCAGCTTAGCGCATCAGGCGGATACGCAGTATTTT
CDR3 protein: CASSLAHQADTQYF
J gene: TRBJ2-3
D gene: -
V gene: TRBV7-9
clone size: few

CDR3 DNA: TGTGCCAGCAGCCAACAACCGGGACTAGCGGGATATGAGCAGTACTTC
CDR3 protein: CASSQQPGLAGYEQYF
J gene: TRBJ2-7
D gene: TRBD2
V gene: TRBV7-3
clone size: -

CDR3 DNA: TGTGCCAGCAGCCAATCTGCGTCCTACGAGCAGTACTTC
CDR3 protein: CASSQSASYEQYF
J gene: TRBJ2-7
D gene: -
V gene: TRBV6-5
clone size: -

CDR3 DNA: TGCAGTGCTGGGGGGGGGACTAGCGGCAGCACAGATACGCAGTATTTT
CDR3 protein: CSAGGGTSGSTDTQYF
J gene: TRBJ2-3
D gene: TRBD2
V gene: TRBV20-1
clone size: few

CDR3 DNA: TGTGCCAGCAGCGTAGCCCCCGGGAGGTACTTCACAGATACGCAGTATTTT
CDR3 protein: CASSVAPGRYFTDTQYF
J gene: TRBJ2-3
D gene: TRBD2
V gene: TRBV9
clone size: -

CDR3 DNA: TGCAGTGCTAGAGATCTGGGAGGGAATGGCTACACCTTC
CDR3 protein: CSARDLGGNGYTF
J gene: TRBJ1-2
D gene: -
V gene: TRBV20-1
clone size: -

CDR3 DNA: TGTGCCAGCAGCCCGGGACAGGGGACCGTTTATGAGCAGTACTTC
CDR3 protein: CASSPGQGTVYEQYF
J gene: TRBJ2-5
D gene: TRBD1
V gene: TRBV3-1
clone size: many

CDR3 DNA: TGCAGCGTAAGCAGGGGGCGAGAGCAGTACTTC
CDR3 protein: CSVSRGREQYF
J gene: TRBJ2-7
D gene: TRBD1
V gene: TRBV29-1
clone size: many

CDR3 DNA: TGTGCCACCAGTCCATCCGCTAGAGAAGAGACCCAGTACTTC
CDR3 protein: CATSPSAREETQYF
J gene: TRBJ2-5
D gene: -
V gene: TRBV24-1
clone size: -

CDR3 DNA: TGCAGTGCTAGACGATCAGCGGGGGCGTACGAGCAGTACTTC
CDR3 protein: CSARRSAGAYEQYF
J gene: TRBJ2-7
D gene: TRBD2
V gene: TRBV20-1
clone size: few

CDR3 DNA: TGTGCCAGCAGCTTCAAGGGGCTGAACTACAATGAGCAGTTCTTC
CDR3 protein: CASSFKGLNYNEQFF
J gene: TRBJ2-1
D gene: -
V gene: TRBV7-2
clone size: -

CDR3 DNA: TGCGCCAGCAGACGCGACAGGGACGATTCACCCCTCCACTTT
CDR3 protein: CASRRDRDDSPLHF
J gene: TRBJ1-6
D gene: TRBD1
V gene: TRBV5-1
clone size: few

CDR3 DNA: TGTGCCAGCAGCCGTTGGCTCCAAGAGACCCAGTACTTC
CDR3 protein: CASSRWLQETQYF
J gene: TRBJ2-5
D gene: -
V gene: TRBV3-1
clone size: once

CDR3 DNA: TGTGCCAGCAATCCGGGACTAGCGGGTCCCAGCACAGATACGCAGTATTTT
CDR3 protein: CASNPGLAGPSTDTQYF
J gene: TRBJ2-3
D gene: TRBD2
V gene: TRBV6-6
clone size: -

CDR3 DNA: TGTGCCAGCAGCCCCATTGGGGGGCGAGCGACCCAGTACTTC
CDR3 protein: CASSPIGGRATQYF
J gene: TRBJ2-5
D gene: -
V gene: TRBV12-3/TRBV12-4
clone size: many

CDR3 DNA: TGCGCCACCGTTGAGGGACATTCGGCTTTCTTT
CDR3 protein: CATVEGHSAFF
J gene: TRBJ1-1
D gene: -
V gene: TRBV10-2
clone size: -

CDR3 DNA: TGTGCCAGCAGCATAGGGACAGGGGGTATCACAGATACGCAGTATTTT
CDR3 protein: CASSIGTGGITDTQYF
J gene: TRBJ2-3
D gene: TRBD1
V gene: TRBV9
clone size: -

CDR3 DNA: TGTGCCAGCAGCCAAGATTGGACGGGGGAGGATGAGCAGTTCTTC
CDR3 protein: CASSQDWTGEDEQFF
J gene: TRBJ2-1
D gene: -
V gene: TRBV14
clone size: -